The clone carrying this T cell receptor beta chain was recorded a few times. Its cognate antigen is unknown. V was clipped by 4 bases and J by 5 bases; unmatched bases: 13. Germline V lookup: CDR1 ENHRY, CDR2 SYGVKD. This CDR3 spans 16 amino acids. The data originate from a study of T cells in Graves' hyperthyroidism and ophthalmopathy. Study at large: Once the initial diagnosis was made, peripheral blood was obtained before any treatment. Study outcomes and limitations: Through a model of 13 V-J features, ophthalmopathy was separated from stable hyperthyroidism. Blood also carried most thyroid clonotypes expanded above 0.001.

Fresh peripheral blood, about 9.3 ml, yielded the PBMCs. It was RNA transcripts that yielded the amplified TCR beta CDR3 regions. In the first-round RT-PCR of the TCR CDR3, the HTBI primer set was used. One entry per CDR3 protein, called by TCRdb with MiXCR from the multiplex PCR reads. The top ten hold 47% of the sample, which has hundreds of thousands of distinct CDR3 sequences, just under 20% seen once. The sequence came from a man between 40 and 49 years old with Graves' ophthalmopathy. J is TRBJ2-7 and V is TRBV10-3; the match to TRBD1 covers 8 bases. The sample was blood. The CDR3 spells CAISVGGGGTGNEQYF. For the CDR3, the DNA is TGTGCCATCAGTGTGGGAGGTGGTGGGACAGGCAACGAGCAGTACTTC.